This T cell receptor beta chain was profiled in a study of blood T cell repertoires in COVID-19. Looking at the study overall: T cells, B-cell-depleted T cells, or PBMCs supplied cDNA or gDNA.

The germline V gene encodes CDR1 GTSNPN and CDR2 SVGIG (reference sequence). The V end was cut by 7 bases, the J end by 1 base, with 8 bases between. The CDR3 has 11 residues. Measured with immunoSEQ multiplex PCR; TCRdb has only the in-frame clones, and not every one. The sample has 200,000 or so clones, approximately 85% seen once. Sequenced input: peripheral blood. The TCR comes from a human donor with active or convalescent COVID-19. The donor label of this sample is uncertain. The gene calls are TRBV30 and TRBJ2-7; weak D call: TRBD2 (5 bases). CDR3 in amino acids: CAFAGSYEQYF. The DNA for the CDR3 is TGTGCCTTTGCGGGTTCCTACGAGCAGTACTTC.